Listed here are 8 T cell receptor beta chains from one sample, sequenced in a study of technical replicates of blood from a few donors. Here immunoSEQ multiplex PCR was the method, and the copy in TCRdb shows in-frame clones only, minus some. Of about 88,000 clones listed, under 95% were seen once; the top ten hold roughly 0.25%. The source material was T cells isolated from PBMCs. The receptor source for this set is a human donor in good health.

This chain joins TRBV15 and TRBJ2-3, with D maybe TRBD2 (6 bases). V gave up 0 bases and J gave up 0 bases, with 7 bases separating them. This CDR3 contains 15 residues. CDR1 LNHNV and CDR2 YYDKDF come from the germline V gene (reference sequence). The CDR3 loop reads CATSRDRGSTDTQYF. CDR3 bases: TGTGCCACCAGCAGAGATCGGGGGAGCACAGATACGCAGTATTTT.

This clone was seen a single time. The J gene is TRBJ2-1, the V gene TRBV27; TRBD2 matches 10 bases. The CDR3 extends over 19 amino acids. Trimming cost V 6 bases and J 2 bases; bases outside gene matches: 16. The germline CDR1 and CDR2 sequences are MNHEY and SMNVEV (reference sequence). The CDR3 DNA reads TGTGCCAGCAGGGCGCTTGTGCTAGCGGGAGTCCGACCCTACAATGAGCAGTTCTTC. It codes for CASRALVLAGVRPYNEQFF.

The gene calls are TRBV6-1 and TRBJ2-7, with 8 bases identical to TRBD1. CDR3 length: 14 residues. Germline CDR1 MNHNS, CDR2 SASEGT. V was pared by 2 bases and J by 4 bases, with 4 bases of the junction left unmatched. The CDR3 loop reads CASSETGGLYEQYF. The CDR3 DNA reads TGTGCCAGCAGTGAAACAGGGGGTTTGTACGAGCAGTACTTC.

The rearrangement links TRBV6-1 to TRBJ2-7; TRBD1 is a possible D gene (6 bases). This CDR3 has 14 amino acids. V was pared by 4 bases and J by 2 bases, with 12 bases between. CDR1 is MNHNS and CDR2 is SASEGT in the germline V gene. This chain's CDR3 is CASSVTGIAYEQYF. In DNA form, the CDR3 reads TGTGCCAGCAGTGTTACAGGGATAGCCTACGAGCAGTACTTC.

V is TRBV4-1 and J is TRBJ2-1; 11 bases line up with TRBD2. CDR1 is MGHRA, CDR2 YSYEKL, per germline. The J segment lost 9 bases and the V segment lost 4 bases, leaving 11 bases of the junction unmatched. CDR3 length equals 16 residues. CDR3 nucleotides: TGCGCCAGCAGCCTAAGAGTAGCGGGGGGGCGGAGTGAGCAGTTCTTC. As protein: CASSLRVAGGRSEQFF.

The genes are TRBV7-2 and TRBJ1-3; weak D call: TRBD1 (6 bases). Trimming stripped 5 bases from V and 0 bases from J, with 11 bases between. The CDR3 has 15 amino acids. Germline lookup yields CDR1 SGHTA and CDR2 FQGNSA. The CDR3 protein is CASSRGGDSGNTIYF. DNA of the CDR3: TGTGCCAGCAGCCGGGGGGGCGACTCTGGAAACACCATATATTTT.

This sequence joins TRBV6-5 and TRBJ1-3; D unresolved. CDR3 length equals 15 residues. V lost 0 bases and J lost 0, with 6 bases in between. The germline CDR1 and CDR2 sequences are MNHEY and SVGAGI. This CDR3 reads CASSYSFGSGNTIYF. DNA of the CDR3: TGTGCCAGCAGTTACTCGTTCGGCTCTGGAAACACCATATATTTT.

The sample holds one count of this clone. V and J are TRBV7-8 and TRBJ2-5; D might be TRBD2 (7 bases). CDR3 size: 17 residues. Germline V CDR1 and CDR2: SGHVS, FQNEAQ. Trimming stripped 7 bases from V and 2 bases from J, with 23 bases between. The CDR3 spells CASTIRVRGAGQETQYF. The CDR3 DNA reads as TGTGCCAGCACCATTAGAGTTCGGGGGGCTGGACAAGAGACCCAGTACTTC.